This T cell receptor (beta chain) came from a study of T cells in Graves' hyperthyroidism and ophthalmopathy. Amplification of TCR beta CDR3 regions used RNA as the template. Initially, a first-round RT-PCR of the TCR CDR3 employed the HTBI primer set. TCRdb redid the calling of the multiplex PCR reads with MiXCR, one entry per CDR3 protein. The data contain 550,000 to 600,000 distinct CDR3 sequences, around 46% of them singletons. Patients with uncontrolled infections, other autoimmune diseases, pregnancy or lactation were excluded. With respect to this clonotype: The antigen remains undetermined.

This CDR3 is built from 12 residues. The ends were cut back, 4 bases at V and 8 bases at J, with 11 bases in the middle. Germline V gene lookup returns CDR1 SNHLY and CDR2 FYNNEI. Broader study findings: With a median lead of roughly 6.8 months before onset, the model predicted ophthalmopathy. Expanded thyroid clonotypes (above 0.001) were mostly also found in blood.

What was sequenced was peripheral blood or thyroid tissue (not recorded which). The source of this sequence is an adult woman with Graves' disease, either hyperthyroidism or ophthalmopathy (not recorded which). The V gene is TRBV2, the J gene TRBJ1-1; a weak D match, TRBD1 (5 bases). The CDR3 DNA sequence: TGTGCCAGCAGTGGGGGCGACGAAGAAGCTTTCTTT. As protein: CASSGGDEEAFF.